What follows describes a single TCR beta chain. Distinct nucleotide sequences in the sample also encode this CDR3. Here immunoSEQ multiplex PCR was the method, and the copy in TCRdb shows in-frame clones only, minus some. The table includes 40,000 to 55,000 clones, over 75% detected once. These data are taken from a study of blood T cell repertoires in COVID-19. Whole-study context: Acute and convalescent COVID-19 specimens originated in the United States, Italy and Spain. PBMCs, B-cell-depleted T cells, or T cells were the source of the cDNA or gDNA that made up the material.

This clonotype originated in a man aged 50 to 59 with active COVID-19. The sequencing input was peripheral blood.

CDR3 DNA: TGTGCCAGTAGTATCAAACGGGGCACAGATACGCAGTATTTT. Translation gives CASSIKRGTDTQYF. This rearrangement joins TRBV19 to TRBJ2-3; D ambiguous. Per germline, CDR1 LNHDA and CDR2 SQIVND (reference sequence). The CDR3 has 14 residues. V lost 3 bases, J lost 1 base, and 8 bases lay in between. Using reference TRBV19 and TRBJ2-3 for the parts outside the CDR3, the full variable domain is DGGITQSPKYLFRKEGQNVTLSCEQNLNHDAMYWYRQDPGQGLRLIYYSQIVNDFQKGDIAEGYSVSREKKESFPLTVTSAQKNPTAFYLCASSIKRGTDTQYFGPGTRLTVL.